The T cell receptor (beta chain) described here comes from a study of somatic mutations in cytotoxic T cells in rheumatoid arthritis. Study in general: Using a FACSAria II or Sony SH800, a portion of the V beta antibody-stained T-cell populations were flow-sorted at nearly 100% purity, and among those populations were V beta1+ cells that were then sequenced for TCRB.

Notes on the study in general: An increase in CD8+ clonality with age was seen in rheumatoid arthritis patients but not in healthy controls.

This CDR3 is built from 15 residues. The germline V gene encodes CDR1 SGHDN and CDR2 FVKESK. The V end was cut by 4 bases, the J end by 5 bases, with 17 bases between. Worth noting for this clone: The antigen remains undetermined.

Data came from immunoSEQ multiplex PCR; TCRdb stores just in-frame clones and leaves some out. The repertoire has 9,500 to 15,000 clones, around 83% of them found once; the top ten carry 14%. The sequencing input was CD8+ T cells sorted from blood. V is TRBV14 and J is TRBJ2-5; a weak D match, TRBD2 (6 bases). The TCR sequence derives from a woman between 55 and 75 years old in good health. The CDR3 DNA reads TGTGCCAGCAGCCCGACAGCCCCAGGGAGGGAGACCCAGTACTTC. The encoded protein is CASSPTAPGRETQYF. Combining the CDR3 with reference TRBV14 and TRBJ2-5 gives the whole variable domain EAGVTQFPSHSVIEKGQTVTLRCDPISGHDNLYWYRRVMGKEIKFLLHFVKESKQDESGMPNNRFLAERTGGTYSTLKVQPAELEDSGVYFCASSPTAPGRETQYFGPGTRLLVL.